Sequencing of this T cell receptor beta chain was carried out in a study of T cell responses to AZD1222 COVID-19 vaccine (dated by TCRdb to 2020 to 2022). Regarding the research as a whole: TCR sequencing was performed for over 230 trial participants, of whom roughly 200 were given two doses of AZD1222 and some 26 were given two doses of MenACWY control vaccine. Trial participants were enrolled by age into 18-55, 56-69 and 70-plus year subgroups, with about 150, 27 and 61 TCR-sequenced participants respectively. What the study reported, not specific to this receptor: In the small 56-69-year group, the increase in depth fell short of significance, most likely because of low power. Spike-specific TCR breadth and depth rose significantly after two AZD1222 doses compared with day 0 and with MenACWY recipients. Because no samples from the day 14 peak response were available, repertoires could be characterized only after the peak T cell response. Most participants were white British and females outnumbered males, and the authors suggested that clonal diversity may have been underestimated. The whole spike protein was spanned by vaccine-associated CD4 TCRs, and dominant responses were seen in regions 160-218 and 743-854. Conclusions about previously exposed vaccinees were limited because only six or seven AZD1222 recipients were SARS-CoV-2 seropositive at baseline. Reportedly, almost half of the unique spike-specific TCRs recognized epitopes lying outside the regions that are mutated in the B.1.351 and B.1.1.7 variants.

Interpreted using the paper, the time point label stands for: about 28 days (+/-7) after the second vaccine dose. Because spike-specific TCR depth and breadth did not differ between the two schedules, AZD1222 recipients who got a second dose at roughly 4 weeks were pooled with those who got a second dose at roughly 12 weeks. Samples from vaccinated people were obtained from the UK trials COV001 and COV002, which included a single-blind randomized controlled phase 2/3 trial of AZD1222 (ChAdOx1 nCoV-19) in healthy adults. For TCRbeta chain sequencing, PBMC samples from trial participants were taken at day 0 and at day 28 after the second dose. Turning to this clone: This clone's antigen is unknown. Per-base qualities were not stored, and no clone one base away is much larger.

The CDR3 regions of human TCRbeta chains were analyzed by immunosequencing. The authors' pipeline ran thus. TCRs in the repertoires were matched against a reference library of SARS-CoV-2-specific TCRs that had been generated with the MIRA antigen-specificity platform. Breadth was defined as the fraction of unique TCRs that were SARS-CoV-2-associated, and depth was defined as the fraction of total T cells that were SARS-CoV-2-associated. Using the MIRA data, every spike-specific TCR was mapped to the spike region that the TCR reacted to and assigned to either a CD4 or a CD8 class. Log10-transformed breadth and depth values were compared by one-way ANOVA with Sidak's multiple comparisons tests. What TCRdb holds here is the immuneACCESS table cut down to in-frame rearrangements. Part of the clones is not present; checked against another copy, under half of the missing clones reflect an unresolved V gene, and the others are unexplained. Clone size and V and J calls were adopted from that table, with D and trimming inferred from the DNA. Recorded for this sample are some 99,000 clones; about nine tenths of them occurred a single time. The ten largest clones capture roughly 15% of the sample.

CDR1 and CDR2 were assigned from the germline V gene as MNHEY and SVGAGI. The CDR3, from cysteine to phenylalanine, totals 15 residues. CDR3 DNA only is kept here, 45 bases in frame from base 1. A distance of 12 bases separates the germline ends of V and J, which lose 6 bases and 0 bases respectively. The receptor's source is an adult who received the AZD1222 COVID-19 vaccine. This specimen consisted of peripheral blood, obtained 28 days after the second AZD1222 dose. The sequence joins TRBV6-5 to TRBJ2-1; the D gene is perhaps TRBD1, from 5 matching bases. This receptor has the CDR3 CASRISDSSYNEQFF. Read as DNA, the sequence is TGTGCCAGCAGGATCTCTGACAGCTCCTACAATGAGCAGTTCTTC.